The rows below give T cell receptor beta chains drawn from one sample of a study of shared clonotypes between healthy human individuals. The assay was immunoSEQ multiplex PCR, and TCRdb's table has in-frame clones only and misses some. The repertoire consists of roughly 1,600,000 clones, with approximately 98.5% occurring once and the leading ten covering about 0.4%. Material: naive CD4+ T cells sorted from blood. Source of these receptors: a man aged 25-45 years in good health. CDR3s include the opening cysteine and the closing phenylalanine or tryptophan. The D gene is left open where the match is weak. Not all rows give a size; the values are once, few, many and, for expanded clones, a class.

V	D	size	J	DNA	CDR3
TRBV28	.	.	TRBJ1-4	TGTGCCAGCAGTTTTCGGTCGGCAACTAATGAAAAACTGTTTTTT	CASSFRSATNEKLFF
TRBV5-1	.	.	TRBJ1-3	TGCGCCAGCAGCTGGGTGACAGGAAACTCTGGAAACACCATATATTTT	CASSWVTGNSGNTIYF
TRBV4-3	TRBD1	.	TRBJ2-1	TGCGCCAGCAGCCAAGATCGGGACAGGGGCTGGAACACTGGGAATGAGCAGTTCTTC	CASSQDRDRGWNTGNEQFF
TRBV6-1	.	.	TRBJ1-2	TGTGCCACCCGTCGTGCCGGGGAGGACTATGGCTACACCTTC	CATRRAGEDYGYTF
TRBV2	TRBD2	.	TRBJ2-1	TGTGCCAACAAACGTCAGGGCCAGCGGGAGTCTTCTTACAATGAGCAGTTCTTC	CANKRQGQRESSYNEQFF
TRBV4-3	.	.	TRBJ2-4	TGCGCCAGCAGCCAAGATATGGGGGACCTTCTGGACATTCAGTACTTC	CASSQDMGDLLDIQYF
TRBV7-9	.	.	TRBJ2-1	TGTGCCAGCAGCACCTCAAGTGGGGACAATGAGCAGTTCTTC	CASSTSSGDNEQFF
TRBV10-1	TRBD2	.	TRBJ2-7	TGCGCCAGCAGTCACCGACTAGCGGGAGGTAAGTACGAGCAGTACTTC	CASSHRLAGGKYEQYF
TRBV30	TRBD1	.	TRBJ1-5	TGTGCCTGGAGTGCGACCGGGACAGGGACGCCCCAGCATTTT	CAWSATGTGTPQHF
TRBV7-9	TRBD1	once	TRBJ2-3	TGTGCCAGCAGCACAGGGGGGTCTAGCACAGATACGCAGTATTTT	CASSTGGSSTDTQYF
TRBV7-3	.	once	TRBJ2-1	TGTGCCAGCAGCTTAATTCAGCGGACCTACAATGAGCAGTTCTTC	CASSLIQRTYNEQFF
TRBV7-8	TRBD2	.	TRBJ2-2	TGTGCCAGCAGCTCGGTTCTAGCGGGAGCTAACACCGGGGAGCTGTTTTTT	CASSSVLAGANTGELFF
TRBV11-2	.	.	TRBJ1-4	TGTGCCAGCAGCTTAACGACAGGACCTTTCGAAAAACTGTTTTTT	CASSLTTGPFEKLFF
TRBV15	.	.	TRBJ2-1	TGTGCCACCAGCAGAAGACCGAGCAATGAGCAGTTCTTC	CATSRRPSNEQFF
TRBV5-1	TRBD1	.	TRBJ2-1	TGCGCCAGCAGCCTAATTTGGGGACAGGCCTACAATGAGCAGTTCTTC	CASSLIWGQAYNEQFF
TRBV14	.	.	TRBJ2-2	TGTGCCAGCAGCCAAGTAAGGGGCGGATCGGGGGAGCTGTTTTTT	CASSQVRGGSGELFF
TRBV14	.	.	TRBJ1-1	TGTGCCAGCAGCCAAGTGGGGTCCCGGGCTGAAGCTTTCTTT	CASSQVGSRAEAFF
TRBV4-3	.	.	TRBJ2-5	TGCGCCAGCAGCCTGTCGTATGGGACGAAAGAGACCCAGTACTTC	CASSLSYGTKETQYF
TRBV5-1	TRBD1	.	TRBJ2-5	TGCGCCAGCAGCTGGACAGGAGGCAGGGAGACCCAGTACTTC	CASSWTGGRETQYF
TRBV2	TRBD2	.	TRBJ2-1	TGTGCCAGCACTGGACTAGCGGGAGGGACGAATGAGCAGTTCTTC	CASTGLAGGTNEQFF
TRBV9	.	.	TRBJ1-1	TGTGCCAGCAGTTTCACAGAGAACACTGAAGCTTTCTTT	CASSFTENTEAFF
TRBV9	.	.	TRBJ2-5	TGTGCCAGCAGCGTAGGCCCGGAAGAGACCCAGTACTTC	CASSVGPEETQYF
TRBV14	.	.	TRBJ1-4	TGTGCCAGCAGCCAAGATTGGTTTGGAGAACTGTTTTTT	CASSQDWFGELFF
TRBV7-8	.	.	TRBJ1-2	TGTGCCAGCAGCTTAGAGGGATATGGCTACACCTTC	CASSLEGYGYTF
TRBV19	TRBD1	once	TRBJ1-2	TGTGCCAGCCTTGACAGGGTCGATTTTTACCCTGCTGGCTACACCTTC	CASLDRVDFYPAGYTF
TRBV9	.	.	TRBJ2-5	TGTGCCAGCAGCGTATCGAATAGTTGGGGGAGGGAGACCCAGTACTTC	CASSVSNSWGRETQYF
TRBV9	TRBD1	.	TRBJ2-5	TGTGCCAGCAGCCCACGACGTATTGGACAGGGGCAAGAGACCCAGTACTTC	CASSPRRIGQGQETQYF
TRBV5-1	TRBD2	.	TRBJ2-3	TGCGCCAGCAGCTTTGCGGGAGGGCAGGTCGATACGCAGTATTTT	CASSFAGGQVDTQYF
TRBV11-3	TRBD2	.	TRBJ2-7	TGTGCCAGCAGCCCTGGGGGGCTAGCGGGAGGGCCTCACCACGAGCAGTACTTC	CASSPGGLAGGPHHEQYF
TRBV5-1	.	.	TRBJ2-1	TGCGCCAGCAGCTTCACCGACATCGCCCAAGGGCAGTTCTTC	CASSFTDIAQGQFF
TRBV18	.	once	TRBJ2-7	TGTGCCAGCTCACCACTGAGCCAGGGTCCGTACGAGCAGTACTTC	CASSPLSQGPYEQYF
TRBV12-5	.	.	TRBJ2-5	TGTGCTAGTGGTCCGGGACTTCTAGAGACCCAGTACTTC	CASGPGLLETQYF
TRBV7-8	.	.	TRBJ2-7	TGTGCCAGCAGCATCCGGGACAGGGGACTAGCGGAGTACTTC	CASSIRDRGLAEYF
TRBV5-1	.	once	TRBJ2-7	TGCGCCAGCAGCTCCATGGGGTTCCCAAACTACGAGCAGTACTTC	CASSSMGFPNYEQYF
TRBV28	.	.	TRBJ1-5	TGTGCCAGCAGTTTATTGGGGGGGATTCAGCCCCAGCATTTT	CASSLLGGIQPQHF
TRBV5-1	TRBD1	.	TRBJ1-4	TGCGCCAGCAGCTCCACAGGGGGCACTAATGAAAAACTGTTTTTT	CASSSTGGTNEKLFF
TRBV5-4	TRBD2	.	TRBJ2-4	TGTGCCAGCAGCTTCCCCGGGACTAGCGGTATGAGATTAGCCAAAAACATTCAGTACTTC	CASSFPGTSGMRLAKNIQYF
TRBV7-2	.	.	TRBJ2-3	TGTGCCAGCAGCTTAGCGGGAGCGCGAACAGATACGCAGTATTTT	CASSLAGARTDTQYF
TRBV28	.	.	TRBJ1-4	TGTGCCAGCAGTTCCCGAAATGAAAAACTGTTTTTT	CASSSRNEKLFF